A selection of T cell receptor beta chains follows, all from one sample in a study of T cell responses to AZD1222 COVID-19 vaccine. TCRdb keeps only in-frame clones here, not all; method: immunoSEQ multiplex PCR. The sample comprises 130,000 to 150,000 clones, 82% of which are singletons, and around 4.1% rests with the top ten. Sequencing was performed on peripheral blood, taken on day 0 of MenACWY control vaccination. The receptors shown here come from an adult in good health. Each CDR3 is given with its conserved first and last residue. Fields, in order: J gene, D gene, V gene, clone size, CDR3 protein, CDR3 DNA. A D gene is named only where the DNA matches it firmly. Expanded clones are given a class, and other clones once, few, many or no size at all.

>TRBJ2-2|TRBD2|TRBV5-4|.
CASSSLAGNPDGELFF
TGTGCCAGCAGCTCACTAGCGGGGAATCCGGACGGGGAGCTGTTTTTT
>TRBJ1-4|.|TRBV19|.
CASGPWEKLFF
TGTGCCAGTGGCCCTTGGGAAAAACTGTTTTTT
>TRBJ1-1|.|TRBV4-2|.
CASSHPKGRDSRSTEAFF
TGTGCCAGCAGCCACCCTAAAGGGCGGGATTCACGTAGCACTGAAGCTTTCTTT
>TRBJ1-5|.|TRBV6-6|.
CASREDSNQPQHF
TGTGCCAGCAGGGAGGACAGCAATCAGCCCCAGCATTTT
>TRBJ1-1|.|TRBV2|.
CASSVYTRNTEAFF
TGTGCCAGCAGTGTTTACACCCGGAACACTGAAGCTTTCTTT
>TRBJ2-5|.|TRBV6-1|.
CASSENLSGAETQYF
TGTGCCAGCAGTGAAAATCTTTCCGGGGCGGAGACCCAGTACTTC
>TRBJ2-3|.|TRBV4-1|.
CASSQESRSDTQYF
TGCGCCAGCAGCCAAGAGAGCAGGTCAGATACGCAGTATTTT
>TRBJ1-3|.|TRBV18|.
CASSPPLGNTIYF
TGTGCCAGCTCACCACCGCTTGGAAACACCATATATTTT
>TRBJ2-2|.|TRBV7-2|.
CASSPYTGELFF
TGTGCCAGCAGCCCGTACACCGGGGAGCTGTTTTTT
>TRBJ1-1|TRBD1|TRBV2|few
CAIDRGGTEAFF
TGTGCCATAGACAGGGGAGGGACTGAAGCTTTCTTT
>TRBJ2-7|.|TRBV5-1|few
CASSFTVSYEQYF
TGCGCCAGCAGCTTCACAGTCTCCTACGAGCAGTACTTC
>TRBJ1-2|.|TRBV11-1|.
CASSLKGYGYTF
TGTGCCAGCAGCTTAAAGGGCTATGGCTACACCTTC
>TRBJ2-5|TRBD1|TRBV7-7|.
CASSITGTVGETQYF
TGTGCCAGCAGCATAACCGGGACAGTCGGGGAGACCCAGTACTTC
>TRBJ2-2|.|TRBV13|.
CASSPSPGTPNTGELFF
TGTGCCAGCAGCCCCTCCCCCGGGACACCGAACACCGGGGAGCTGTTTTTT
>TRBJ1-2|.|TRBV11-3|once
CARSERDSRQGYTF
TGTGCCAGATCTGAGCGGGACTCTAGGCAGGGCTACACCTTC
>TRBJ1-6|.|TRBV5-5|.
CASSLAGDSPLHF
TGTGCCAGCAGCTTGGCCGGGGATTCACCCCTCCACTTT
>TRBJ2-4|TRBD2|TRBV7-9|.
CASSLGGASGVIQYF
TGTGCCAGCAGCTTAGGAGGTGCTAGCGGGGTCATTCAGTACTTC
>TRBJ2-7|TRBD1|TRBV2|few
CASSAGTGTYEQYF
TGTGCCAGCAGTGCCGGGACAGGTACCTACGAGCAGTACTTC
>TRBJ1-5|.|TRBV28|.
CASSFTEQGHQPQHF
TGTGCCAGCAGTTTCACAGAGCAAGGGCATCAGCCCCAGCATTTT
>TRBJ1-4|.|TRBV6-5|few
CASSYQGHHNEKLFF
TGTGCCAGCAGTTACCAGGGACACCATAATGAAAAACTGTTTTTT
>TRBJ1-6|.|TRBV7-2|.
CASSLGQSLSPLHF
TGTGCCAGCAGCTTAGGCCAGAGTCTTTCACCCCTCCACTTT
>TRBJ2-7|.|TRBV11-2|.
CASSQQYGAWGSYEQYF
TGTGCCAGCAGCCAGCAGTACGGTGCATGGGGTTCCTACGAGCAGTACTTC
>TRBJ1-2|.|TRBV5-8|few
CASSLEGPYYGYTF
TGTGCCAGCAGCTTGGAAGGGCCTTACTATGGCTACACCTTC
>TRBJ2-5|.|TRBV3-1/TRBV3-2|.
CASSQGQTPQETQYF
TGTGCCAGCAGCCAAGGCCAAACCCCCCAAGAGACCCAGTACTTC
>TRBJ1-2|TRBD1|TRBV3-1/TRBV3-2|.
CASSHAGTGGYGYTF
TGTGCCAGCAGCCACGCTGGGACAGGGGGATATGGCTACACCTTC
>TRBJ1-2|.|TRBV2|.
CASRGGRVDGYTF
TGTGCCAGCAGGGGCGGCAGGGTGGATGGCTACACCTTC
>TRBJ1-1|.|TRBV5-1|few
CASSRPPGQPNTEAFF
TGCGCCAGCAGCCGACCACCGGGACAACCGAACACTGAAGCTTTCTTT
>TRBJ2-7|.|TRBV18|.
CASSQTQGPYEQYF
TGTGCCAGCTCACAGACGCAGGGCCCCTACGAGCAGTACTTC
>TRBJ1-2|.|TRBV4-1|.
CASSQGAGTIGYTF
TGCGCCAGCAGCCAAGGAGCAGGAACTATTGGCTACACCTTC
>TRBJ2-5|TRBD2|TRBV7-7|.
CASSLVAGGPVETQYF
TGTGCCAGCAGCCTAGTAGCGGGGGGGCCGGTGGAGACCCAGTACTTC
>TRBJ1-2|TRBD1|TRBV6-5|.
CASSPGQAYYGYTF
TGTGCCAGCAGTCCCGGACAGGCCTACTATGGCTACACCTTC
>TRBJ2-3|.|TRBV7-3|.
CASSLNPGLNTDTQYF
TGTGCCAGCAGCTTAAACCCAGGTCTAAACACAGATACGCAGTATTTT
>TRBJ2-3|.|TRBV7-3|.
CASSSRGDRGDTQYF
TGTGCCAGCAGCTCTAGGGGGGATCGAGGAGATACGCAGTATTTT
>TRBJ1-5|.|TRBV5-1|once
CASSLARGEYGNNQPQHF
TGCGCCAGCAGCTTGGCCCGGGGGGAGTATGGTAACAATCAGCCCCAGCATTTT
>TRBJ1-4|.|TRBV4-1|.
CASSPIGKQRANEKLFF
TGCGCCAGCAGCCCTATTGGGAAACAGCGGGCTAATGAAAAACTGTTTTTT
>TRBJ1-2|.|TRBV7-2|once
CASSLGSGTNYGYTF
TGTGCCAGCAGCTTAGGGTCAGGGACCAACTATGGCTACACCTTC
>TRBJ1-1|.|TRBV5-5|.
CASSSLWTEAFF
TGTGCCAGCAGCTCACTGTGGACTGAAGCTTTCTTT
>TRBJ2-3|TRBD2|TRBV11-2|.
CASSSAGGLTDTQYF
TGTGCCAGCAGCTCAGCGGGGGGCCTGACAGATACGCAGTATTTT
>TRBJ1-1|.|TRBV12-3/TRBV12-4|.
CASRKSGATEAFF
TGTGCCAGCAGGAAAAGCGGCGCCACTGAAGCTTTCTTT
>TRBJ1-1|.|TRBV3-1/TRBV3-2|.
CASSQEGAFGTEAFF
TGTGCCAGCAGCCAAGAGGGGGCATTTGGGACTGAAGCTTTCTTT
>TRBJ2-5|.|TRBV5-1|.
CASSPAGGLETQYF
TGCGCCAGCAGCCCAGCCGGCGGGTTGGAGACCCAGTACTTC
>TRBJ1-3|.|TRBV3-1/TRBV3-2|.
CASSPRVGNTIYF
TGTGCCAGCAGCCCGAGGGTTGGAAACACCATATATTTT
>TRBJ1-5|.|TRBV19|.
CASRRINQPQHF
TGTGCCAGTAGACGGATCAATCAGCCCCAGCATTTT
>TRBJ1-1|.|TRBV5-5|.
CASSPDPNTEAFF
TGTGCCAGCAGCCCAGACCCTAACACTGAAGCTTTCTTT
>TRBJ2-3|TRBD1|TRBV18|.
CASSPGQVADTQYF
TGTGCCAGCTCACCGGGACAGGTGGCAGATACGCAGTATTTT
>TRBJ2-1|TRBD2|TRBV18|.
CASTSGGGSYNEQFF
TGTGCCAGCACCAGCGGGGGCGGGTCCTACAATGAGCAGTTCTTC
>TRBJ2-5|.|TRBV5-6|few
CASSLPRGETQYF
TGTGCCAGCAGCTTGCCCAGGGGAGAGACCCAGTACTTC
>TRBJ2-5|TRBD2|TRBV7-9|.
CASSSRRLAEQETQYF
TGTGCCAGCAGCTCACGACGACTAGCGGAGCAAGAGACCCAGTACTTC
>TRBJ2-3|.|TRBV7-6|.
CASSLAGARADTQYF
TGTGCCAGCAGCTTAGCGGGGGCCCGGGCAGATACGCAGTATTTT
>TRBJ1-1|.|TRBV6-5|.
CASRAMRGAEAFF
TGTGCCAGCAGGGCAATGAGGGGAGCTGAAGCTTTCTTT
>TRBJ1-5|.|TRBV20-1|.
CSASRTRQPQHF
TGCAGTGCTAGTCGTACGCGGCAGCCCCAGCATTTT
>TRBJ1-2|.|TRBV2|.
CASTSPGGYGYTF
TGTGCCAGCACCTCCCCCGGGGGCTATGGCTACACCTTC
>TRBJ1-2|.|TRBV5-6|.
CASSLALDRGGYTF
TGTGCCAGCAGCTTGGCCTTGGACAGAGGCGGCTACACCTTC
>TRBJ1-2|.|TRBV6-6|.
CASSSDSSYGYTF
TGTGCCAGCAGTTCGGACAGTTCCTATGGCTACACCTTC